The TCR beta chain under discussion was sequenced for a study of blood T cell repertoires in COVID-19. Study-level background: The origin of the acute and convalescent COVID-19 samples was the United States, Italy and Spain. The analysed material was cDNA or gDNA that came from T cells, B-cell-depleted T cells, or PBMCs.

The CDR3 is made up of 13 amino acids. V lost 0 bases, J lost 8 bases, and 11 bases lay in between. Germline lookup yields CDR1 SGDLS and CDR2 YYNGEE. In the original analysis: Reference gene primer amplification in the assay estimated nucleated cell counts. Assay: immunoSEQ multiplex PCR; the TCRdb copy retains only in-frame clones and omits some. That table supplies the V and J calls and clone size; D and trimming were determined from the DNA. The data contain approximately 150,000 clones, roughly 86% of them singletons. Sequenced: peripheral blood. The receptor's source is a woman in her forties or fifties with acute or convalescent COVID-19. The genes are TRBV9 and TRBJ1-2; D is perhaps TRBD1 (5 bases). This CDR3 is CASSVVSGGGYTF. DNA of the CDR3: TGTGCCAGCAGCGTAGTTTCCGGGGGAGGCTACACCTTC.